The 5 T cell receptor beta chains presented below share a single source sample, sequenced in a study of blood T cell repertoires in COVID-19. TCRdb keeps only in-frame clones here, not all; method: immunoSEQ multiplex PCR. Here the sample spans about 260,000 clones, about 88% being singletons. The sequenced sample consisted of peripheral blood. The receptors come from a man younger than 30 with active or convalescent COVID-19.

The chain employs TRBV6-5 and TRBJ2-4, with a weak D call TRBD2 (6 bases). Per the germline V gene, CDR1 is MNHEY and CDR2 is SVGAGI. This CDR3 is built from 14 residues. The germline V and J ends were trimmed by 6 bases and 1 base, with 10 bases remaining between them. The CDR3 here is CASRTRGAKNIQYF. CDR3 bases: TGTGCCAGCAGGACACGGGGGGCCAAAAACATTCAGTACTTC.

V and J are TRBV5-1 and TRBJ2-7; possible D gene TRBD2, 6 bases. V was clipped by 2 bases and J by 0 bases, with 12 bases between them. The V gene's germline CDR1 is SGHRS and CDR2 YFSETQ. The CDR3 is 15 residues long. The DNA of the CDR3 is TGCGCCAGCAGCTTTGGCGGGATTAGCTCCTACGAGCAGTACTTC. Translation gives CASSFGGISSYEQYF.

This chain's CDR3 is CASNLAGSNEQFF. The CDR3 DNA follows: TGTGCCAGCAACCTCGCGGGGAGTAATGAGCAGTTCTTC. The rearrangement joins TRBV7-3 to TRBJ2-1; TRBD2 might be the D (6 bases). Germline loops: CDR1 SGHTA, CDR2 FQGTGA. CDR3 length: 13 amino acids. The V gene lost 7 bases and the J gene lost 7 bases, with 14 bases spanning the gap.

This clone was recorded once. The rearrangement joins TRBV7-2 to TRBJ2-3; D is perhaps TRBD1 (6 bases). Germline V lookup: CDR1 SGHTA, CDR2 FQGNSA. CDR3 length: 15 residues. The germline V and J ends were trimmed by 1 base and 2 bases, with 10 bases remaining between them. The chain's CDR3 is CASSLEGVVTDTQYF. CDR3 nucleotides: TGTGCCAGCAGCTTAGAGGGGGTGGTCACAGATACGCAGTATTTT.

The CDR3 loop reads CASSQDRIGASGIVADTQYF. CDR3 nucleotides: TGTGCCAGCAGCCAAGATCGGATTGGGGCTAGCGGGATTGTCGCAGATACGCAGTATTTT. The chain carries TRBV4-2 and TRBJ2-3; 9 bases are shared with TRBD2. Per germline, CDR1 LGHNA and CDR2 YNFKEQ. Germline trimming cut 0 bases from V and 4 bases from J; bases unmatched to any gene: 17. CDR3 size: 20 residues.